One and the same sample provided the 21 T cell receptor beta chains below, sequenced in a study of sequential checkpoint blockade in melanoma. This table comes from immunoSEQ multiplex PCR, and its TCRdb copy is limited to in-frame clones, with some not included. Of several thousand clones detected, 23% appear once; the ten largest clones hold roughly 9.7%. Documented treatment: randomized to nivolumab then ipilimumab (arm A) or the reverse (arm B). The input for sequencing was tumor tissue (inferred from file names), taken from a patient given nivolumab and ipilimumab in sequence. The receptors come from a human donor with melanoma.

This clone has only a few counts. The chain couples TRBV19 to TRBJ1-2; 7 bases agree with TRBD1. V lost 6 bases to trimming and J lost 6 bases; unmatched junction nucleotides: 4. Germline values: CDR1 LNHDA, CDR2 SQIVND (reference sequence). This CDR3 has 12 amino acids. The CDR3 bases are TGTGCCAGTAGGACAGGGACAGATGGCTACACCTTC. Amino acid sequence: CASRTGTDGYTF.

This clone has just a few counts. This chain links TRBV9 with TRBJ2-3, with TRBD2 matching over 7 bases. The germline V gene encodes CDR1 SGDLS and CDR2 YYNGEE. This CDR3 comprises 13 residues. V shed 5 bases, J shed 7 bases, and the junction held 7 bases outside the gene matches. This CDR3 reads CASSASGINTQYF. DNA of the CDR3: TGTGCCAGCAGTGCTAGCGGTATAAATACGCAGTATTTT.

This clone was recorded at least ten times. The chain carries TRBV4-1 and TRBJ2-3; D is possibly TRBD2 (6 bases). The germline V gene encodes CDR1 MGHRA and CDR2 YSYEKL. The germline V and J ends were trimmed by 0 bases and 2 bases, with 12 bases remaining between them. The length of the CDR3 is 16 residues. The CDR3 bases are TGCGCCAGCAGCCAAGATTCTCGGGGGACCACAGATACGCAGTATTTT. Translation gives CASSQDSRGTTDTQYF.

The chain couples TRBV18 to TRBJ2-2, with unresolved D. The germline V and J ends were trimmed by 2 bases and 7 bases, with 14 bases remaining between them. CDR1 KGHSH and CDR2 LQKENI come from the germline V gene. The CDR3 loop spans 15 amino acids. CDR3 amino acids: CASSPADDPSGELFF. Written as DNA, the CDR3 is TGTGCCAGCTCACCAGCGGACGACCCCAGCGGGGAGCTGTTTTTT.

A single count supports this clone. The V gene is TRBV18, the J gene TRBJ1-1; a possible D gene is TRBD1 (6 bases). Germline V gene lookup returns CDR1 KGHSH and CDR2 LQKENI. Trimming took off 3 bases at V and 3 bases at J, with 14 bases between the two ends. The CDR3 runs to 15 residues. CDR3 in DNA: TGTGCCAGCTCACCTACAGGGACGGGGGACACTGAAGCTTTCTTT. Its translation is CASSPTGTGDTEAFF. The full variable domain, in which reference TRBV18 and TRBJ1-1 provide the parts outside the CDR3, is NAGVMQNPRHLVRRRGQEARLRCSPMKGHSHVYWYRQLPEEGLKFMVYLQKENIIDESGMPKERFSAEFPKEGPSILRIQQVVRGDSAAYFCASSPTGTGDTEAFFGQGTRLTVV.

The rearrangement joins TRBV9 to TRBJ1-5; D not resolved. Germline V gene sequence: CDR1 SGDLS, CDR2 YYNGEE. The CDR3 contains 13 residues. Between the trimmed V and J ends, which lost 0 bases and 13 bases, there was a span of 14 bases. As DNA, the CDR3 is TGTGCCAGCAGCGTAGACGGGAGAGACCATCAGCATTTT. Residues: CASSVDGRDHQHF.

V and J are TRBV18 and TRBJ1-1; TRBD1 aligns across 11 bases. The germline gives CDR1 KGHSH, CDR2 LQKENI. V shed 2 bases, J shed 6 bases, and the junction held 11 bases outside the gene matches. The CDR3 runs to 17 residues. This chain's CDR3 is CASSPLGQGVLKAEAFF. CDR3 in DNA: TGTGCCAGCTCACCATTGGGACAGGGGGTGTTGAAAGCTGAAGCTTTCTTT.

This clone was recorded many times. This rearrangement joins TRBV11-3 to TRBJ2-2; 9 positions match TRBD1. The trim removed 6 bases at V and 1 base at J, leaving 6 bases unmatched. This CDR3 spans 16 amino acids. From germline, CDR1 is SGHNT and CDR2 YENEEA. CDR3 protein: CASRTQGALNTGELFF. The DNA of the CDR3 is TGTGCCAGCAGGACACAGGGGGCCTTGAACACCGGGGAGCTGTTTTTT.

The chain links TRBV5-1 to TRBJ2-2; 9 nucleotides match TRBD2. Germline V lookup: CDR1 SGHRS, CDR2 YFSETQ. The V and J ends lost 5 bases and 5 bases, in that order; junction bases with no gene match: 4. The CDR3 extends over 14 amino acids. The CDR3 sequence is CASSLGLATGELFF. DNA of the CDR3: TGCGCCAGCAGTCTTGGACTAGCGACCGGGGAGCTGTTTTTT.

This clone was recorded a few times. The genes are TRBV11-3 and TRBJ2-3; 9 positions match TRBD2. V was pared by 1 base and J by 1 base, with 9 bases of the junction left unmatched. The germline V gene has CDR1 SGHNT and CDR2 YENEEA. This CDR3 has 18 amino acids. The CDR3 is CASSLVAGVRRGTDTQYF. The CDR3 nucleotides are TGTGCCAGCAGCTTAGTAGCGGGAGTACGTAGGGGCACAGATACGCAGTATTTT.

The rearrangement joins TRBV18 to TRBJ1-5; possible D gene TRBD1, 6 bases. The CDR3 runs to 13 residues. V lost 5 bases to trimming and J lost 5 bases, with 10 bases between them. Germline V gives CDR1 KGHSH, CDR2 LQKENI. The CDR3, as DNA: TGTGCCAGCTCAGATTACAGGGATCAGCCCCAGCATTTT. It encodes CASSDYRDQPQHF.

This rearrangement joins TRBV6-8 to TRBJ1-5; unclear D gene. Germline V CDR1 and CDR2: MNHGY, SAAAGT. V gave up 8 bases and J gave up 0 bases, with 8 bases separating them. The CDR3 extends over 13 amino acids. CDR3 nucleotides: TGTGCCAGCCTCCTAAATAGCAATCAGCCCCAGCATTTT. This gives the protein CASLLNSNQPQHF.

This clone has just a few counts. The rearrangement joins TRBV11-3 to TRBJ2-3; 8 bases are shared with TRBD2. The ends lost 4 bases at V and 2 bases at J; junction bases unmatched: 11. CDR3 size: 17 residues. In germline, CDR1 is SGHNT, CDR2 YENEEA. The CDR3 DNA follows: TGTGCCAGCAGCTCCGCCCGGGCGGGAGGTTACACAGATACGCAGTATTTT. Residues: CASSSARAGGYTDTQYF.

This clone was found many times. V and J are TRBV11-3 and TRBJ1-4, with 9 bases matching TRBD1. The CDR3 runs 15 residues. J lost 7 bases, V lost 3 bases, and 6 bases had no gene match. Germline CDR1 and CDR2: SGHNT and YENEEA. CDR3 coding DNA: TGTGCCAGCAGCTTGGCCGGGACAGGGCGTGAAAAACTGTTTTTT. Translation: CASSLAGTGREKLFF.

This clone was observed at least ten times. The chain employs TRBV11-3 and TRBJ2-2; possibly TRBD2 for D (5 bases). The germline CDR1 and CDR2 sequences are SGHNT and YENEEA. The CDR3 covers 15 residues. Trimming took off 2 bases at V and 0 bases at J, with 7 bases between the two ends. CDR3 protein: CASSLWRTNTGELFF. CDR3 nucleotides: TGTGCCAGCAGCTTATGGAGGACGAACACCGGGGAGCTGTTTTTT.

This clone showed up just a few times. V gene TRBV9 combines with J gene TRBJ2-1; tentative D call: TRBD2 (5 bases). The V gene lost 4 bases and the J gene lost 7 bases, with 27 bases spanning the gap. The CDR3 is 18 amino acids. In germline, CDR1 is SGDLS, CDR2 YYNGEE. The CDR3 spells CASSTSAVGLSITNEQFF. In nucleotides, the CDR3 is TGTGCCAGCAGCACCTCAGCTGTTGGACTTTCTATCACTAATGAGCAGTTCTTC.

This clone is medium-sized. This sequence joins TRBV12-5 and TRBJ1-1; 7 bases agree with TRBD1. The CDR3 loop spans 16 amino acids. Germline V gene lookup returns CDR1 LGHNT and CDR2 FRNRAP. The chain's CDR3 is CASCPGPRGLNTEAFF. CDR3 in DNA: TGTGCCAGCTGTCCGGGACCTAGGGGGCTCAACACTGAAGCTTTCTTT.

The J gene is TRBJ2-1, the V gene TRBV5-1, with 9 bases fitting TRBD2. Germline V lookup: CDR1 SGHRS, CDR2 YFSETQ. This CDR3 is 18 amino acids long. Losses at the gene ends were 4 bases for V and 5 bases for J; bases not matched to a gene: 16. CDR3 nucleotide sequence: TGCGCCAGCAGCCGGCCGGATGCCCTAGCGGGAAGGGACAATGAGCAGTTCTTC. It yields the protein CASSRPDALAGRDNEQFF.

The CDR3 DNA reads as TGCGCCAGCAGTCGCGCGGGACCCTTGGGAAGCAATCAGCCCCAGCATTTT. Translating gives CASSRAGPLGSNQPQHF. The rearrangement uses TRBV23-1 and TRBJ1-5; D perhaps matches TRBD1 (5 bases). TRBV23-1 counts as an open reading frame of uncertain function. V was shortened by 4 bases and J by 1 base, with 17 bases between the two germline ends. This CDR3 is built from 17 residues.

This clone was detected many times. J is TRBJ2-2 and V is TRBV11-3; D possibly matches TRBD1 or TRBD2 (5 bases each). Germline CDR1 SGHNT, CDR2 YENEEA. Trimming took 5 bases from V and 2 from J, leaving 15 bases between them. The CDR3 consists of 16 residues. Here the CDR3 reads CASSRGAHSNTGELFF. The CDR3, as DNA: TGTGCCAGCAGCCGAGGGGCCCACTCTAACACCGGGGAGCTGTTTTTT.

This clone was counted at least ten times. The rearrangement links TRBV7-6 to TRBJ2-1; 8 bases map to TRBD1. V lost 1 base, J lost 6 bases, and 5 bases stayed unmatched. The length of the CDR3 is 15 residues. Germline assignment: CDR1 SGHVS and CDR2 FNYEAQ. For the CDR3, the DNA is TGTGCCAGCAGCTTAGGACAGGGGATCGGCAATGAGCAGTTCTTC. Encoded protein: CASSLGQGIGNEQFF.